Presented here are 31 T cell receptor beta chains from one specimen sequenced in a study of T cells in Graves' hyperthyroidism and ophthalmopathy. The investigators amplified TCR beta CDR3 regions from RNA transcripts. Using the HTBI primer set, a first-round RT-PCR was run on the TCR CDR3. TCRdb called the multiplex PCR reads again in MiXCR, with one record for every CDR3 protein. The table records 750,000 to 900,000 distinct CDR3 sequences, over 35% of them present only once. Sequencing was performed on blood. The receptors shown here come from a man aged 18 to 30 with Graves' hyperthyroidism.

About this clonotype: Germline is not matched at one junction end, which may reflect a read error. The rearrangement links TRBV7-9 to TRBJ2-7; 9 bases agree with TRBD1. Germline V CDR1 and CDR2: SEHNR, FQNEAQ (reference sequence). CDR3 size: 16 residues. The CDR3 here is CASSRSEGQGYYEQYF. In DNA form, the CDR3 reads TGCGCCAGCAGCCGGTCGGAGGGACAGGGCTACTACGAGCAGTACTTC.

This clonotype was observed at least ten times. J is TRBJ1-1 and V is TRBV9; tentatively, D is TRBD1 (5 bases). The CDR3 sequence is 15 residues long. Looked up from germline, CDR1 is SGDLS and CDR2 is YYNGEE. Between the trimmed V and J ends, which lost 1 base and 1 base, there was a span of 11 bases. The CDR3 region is CASSVKNRRNTEAFF. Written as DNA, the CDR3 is TGTGCCAGCAGCGTAAAGAACAGGAGGAACACTGAAGCTTTCTTT. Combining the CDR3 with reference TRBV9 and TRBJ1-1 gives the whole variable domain DSGVTQTPKHLITATGQRVTLRCSPRSGDLSVYWYQQSLDQGLQFLIQYYNGEERAKGNILERFSAQQFPDLHSELNLSSLELGDSALYFCASSVKNRRNTEAFFGQGTRLTVV.

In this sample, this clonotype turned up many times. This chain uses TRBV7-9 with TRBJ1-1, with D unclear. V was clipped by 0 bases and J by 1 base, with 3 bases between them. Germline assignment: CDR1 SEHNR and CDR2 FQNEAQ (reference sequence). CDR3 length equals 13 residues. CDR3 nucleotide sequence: TGTGCCAGCAGCTTAGCGGCGAACACTGAAGCTTTCTTT. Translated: CASSLAANTEAFF.

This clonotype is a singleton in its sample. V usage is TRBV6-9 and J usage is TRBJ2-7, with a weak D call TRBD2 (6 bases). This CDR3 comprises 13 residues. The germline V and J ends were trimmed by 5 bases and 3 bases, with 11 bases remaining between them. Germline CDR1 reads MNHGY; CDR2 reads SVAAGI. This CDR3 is CASSEMEGYEQYF. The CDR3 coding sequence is TGTGCCAGCAGTGAAATGGAGGGCTACGAGCAGTACTTC.

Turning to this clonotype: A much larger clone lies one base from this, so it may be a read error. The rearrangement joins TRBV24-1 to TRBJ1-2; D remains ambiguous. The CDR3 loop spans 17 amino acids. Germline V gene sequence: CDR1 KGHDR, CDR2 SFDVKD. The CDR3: CATSDSVRASRFYGCTF. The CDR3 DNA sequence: TGTGCCACCAGTGATTCGGTGAGGGCTTCAAGGTTCTATGGCTGCACCTTC.

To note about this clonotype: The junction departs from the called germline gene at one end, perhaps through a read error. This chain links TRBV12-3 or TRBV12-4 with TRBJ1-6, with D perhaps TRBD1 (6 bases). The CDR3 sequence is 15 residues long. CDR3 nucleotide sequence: TGTGCCAGCAGTTTAGAGGGGGGCCGGAATTTACCCCTCCACTTT. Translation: CASSLEGGRNLPLHF.

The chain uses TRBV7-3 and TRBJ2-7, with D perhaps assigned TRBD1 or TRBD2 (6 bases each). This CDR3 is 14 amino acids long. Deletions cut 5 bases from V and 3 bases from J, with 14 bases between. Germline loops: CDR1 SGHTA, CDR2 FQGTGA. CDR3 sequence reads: CASSTSEGGYEQYF. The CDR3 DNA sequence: TGTGCCAGCAGCACCTCGGAGGGGGGCTACGAGCAGTACTTC. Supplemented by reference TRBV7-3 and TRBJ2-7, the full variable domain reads GAGVSQTPSNKVTEKGKYVELRCDPISGHTALYWYRQSLGQGPEFLIYFQGTGAADDSGLPNDRFFAVRPEGSVSTLKIQRTERGDSAVYLCASSTSEGGYEQYFGPGTRLTVT.

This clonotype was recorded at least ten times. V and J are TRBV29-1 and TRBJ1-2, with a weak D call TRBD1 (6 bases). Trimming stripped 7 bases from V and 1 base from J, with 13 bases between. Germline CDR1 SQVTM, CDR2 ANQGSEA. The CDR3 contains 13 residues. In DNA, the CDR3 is TGCAGCGCTTGGGCAGGGGATAACTATGGCTACACCTTC. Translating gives CSAWAGDNYGYTF. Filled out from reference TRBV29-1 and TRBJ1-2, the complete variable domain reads SAVISQKPSRDICQRGTSLTIQCQVDSQVTMMFWYRQQPGQSLTLIATANQGSEATYESGFVIDKFPISRPNLTFSTLTVSNMSPEDSSIYLCSAWAGDNYGYTFGSGTRLTVV.

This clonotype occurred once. The CDR3 DNA reads as TGTGCCAGCAGTATACGGACAGGGACCTTGGGATCTGGGGCCAACGTCCTGACTTTC. The encoded protein is CASSIRTGTLGSGANVLTF. The chain joins TRBV2 to TRBJ2-6; 8 bases fit TRBD1. The CDR3 has 19 amino acids. Losses at the gene ends were 5 bases for V and 1 base for J; bases not matched to a gene: 13. Germline V gene lookup returns CDR1 SNHLY and CDR2 FYNNEI.

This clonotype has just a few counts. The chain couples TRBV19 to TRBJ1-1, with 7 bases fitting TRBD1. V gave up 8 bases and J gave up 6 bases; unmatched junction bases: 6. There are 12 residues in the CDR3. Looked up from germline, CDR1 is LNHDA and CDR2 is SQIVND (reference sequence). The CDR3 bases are TGTGCCAGTCGCTCCGGGACAGCTGAAGCTTTCTTT. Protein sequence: CASRSGTAEAFF. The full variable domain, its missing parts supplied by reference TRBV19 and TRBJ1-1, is DGGITQSPKYLFRKEGQNVTLSCEQNLNHDAMYWYRQDPGQGLRLIYYSQIVNDFQKGDIAEGYSVSREKKESFPLTVTSAQKNPTAFYLCASRSGTAEAFFGQGTRLTVV.

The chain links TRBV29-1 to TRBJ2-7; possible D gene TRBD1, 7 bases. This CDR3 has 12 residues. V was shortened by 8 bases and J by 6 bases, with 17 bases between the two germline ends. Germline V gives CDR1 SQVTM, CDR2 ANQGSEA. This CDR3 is CSSGQVGGEQYF. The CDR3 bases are TGCAGCTCCGGACAGGTGGGGGGCGAGCAGTACTTC.

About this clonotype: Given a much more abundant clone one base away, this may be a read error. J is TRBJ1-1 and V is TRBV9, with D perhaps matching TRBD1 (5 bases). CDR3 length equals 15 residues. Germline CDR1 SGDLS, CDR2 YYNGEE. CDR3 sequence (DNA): TGTGCCATCAGCCCAGGGACTGCCCGGAACACTGAAGCTTTCTTT. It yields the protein CAISPGTARNTEAFF. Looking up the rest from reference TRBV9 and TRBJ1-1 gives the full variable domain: DSGVTQTPKHLITATGQRVTLRCSPRSGDLSVYWYQQSLDQGLQFLIQYYNGEERAKGNILERFSAQQFPDLHSELNLSSLELGDSALYFCAISPGTARNTEAFFGQGTRLTVV.

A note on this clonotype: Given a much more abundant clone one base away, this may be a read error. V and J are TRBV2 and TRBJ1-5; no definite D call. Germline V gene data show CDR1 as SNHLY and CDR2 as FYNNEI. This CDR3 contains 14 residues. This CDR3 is CDSSATDRFQPQHF. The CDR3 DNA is TGTGACAGCAGTGCCACGGACCGTTTTCAGCCCCAGCATTTT.

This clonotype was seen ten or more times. CDR3 region: CSVEGGNTGELFF. The CDR3 DNA follows: TGCAGCGTTGAGGGCGGGAACACCGGGGAGCTGTTTTTT. The chain recombines TRBV29-1 with TRBJ2-2; D remains ambiguous. The CDR3 totals 13 residues. The V gene lost 3 bases and the J gene lost 1 base, with 6 bases spanning the gap. Per the germline V gene, CDR1 is SQVTM and CDR2 is ANQGSEA.

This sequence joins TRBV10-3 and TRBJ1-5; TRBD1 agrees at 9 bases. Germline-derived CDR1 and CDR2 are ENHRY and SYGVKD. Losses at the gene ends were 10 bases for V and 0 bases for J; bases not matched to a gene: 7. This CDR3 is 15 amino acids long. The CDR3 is CATQRTGDSNQPQHF. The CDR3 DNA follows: TGTGCCACCCAAAGGACAGGGGATAGCAATCAGCCCCAGCATTTT.

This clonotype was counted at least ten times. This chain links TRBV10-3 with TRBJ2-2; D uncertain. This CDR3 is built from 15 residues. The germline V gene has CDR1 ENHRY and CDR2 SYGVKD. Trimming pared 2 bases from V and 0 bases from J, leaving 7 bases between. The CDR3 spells CAISERSANTGELFF. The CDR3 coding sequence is TGTGCCATCAGTGAGAGATCCGCGAACACCGGGGAGCTGTTTTTT.

CDR3 loop: CASSFGQGKNEQYF. DNA for the CDR3: TGCGCCAGCAGCTTTGGACAGGGGAAAAACGAGCAGTACTTC. V usage is TRBV5-1 and J usage is TRBJ2-7; 9 bases map to TRBD1. The CDR3 spans 14 residues. The J segment lost 5 bases and the V segment lost 2 bases, leaving 5 bases of the junction unmatched. CDR1 and CDR2 from the germline V gene are SGHRS and YFSETQ.

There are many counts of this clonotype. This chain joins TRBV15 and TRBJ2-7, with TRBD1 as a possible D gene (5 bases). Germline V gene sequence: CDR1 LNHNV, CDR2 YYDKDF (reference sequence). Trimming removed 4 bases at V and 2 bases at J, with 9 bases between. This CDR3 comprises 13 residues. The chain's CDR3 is CATSMTVTYEQYF. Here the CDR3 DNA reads TGTGCCACCAGCATGACAGTTACCTACGAGCAGTACTTC.

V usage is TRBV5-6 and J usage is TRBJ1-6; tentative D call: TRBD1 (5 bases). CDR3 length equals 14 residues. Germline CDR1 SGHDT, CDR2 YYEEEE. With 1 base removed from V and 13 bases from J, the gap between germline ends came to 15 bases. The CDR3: CASSLWQGGGPLHF. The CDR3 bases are TGTGCCAGCAGCTTGTGGCAGGGTGGTGGGCCCCTCCACTTT.

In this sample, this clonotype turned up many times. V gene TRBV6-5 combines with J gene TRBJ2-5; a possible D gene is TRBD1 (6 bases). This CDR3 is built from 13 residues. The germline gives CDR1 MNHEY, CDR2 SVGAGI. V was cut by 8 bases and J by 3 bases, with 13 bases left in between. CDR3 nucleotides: TGTGCCAGCCAGGGGATCTTCGAAGAGACCCAGTACTTC. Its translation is CASQGIFEETQYF.

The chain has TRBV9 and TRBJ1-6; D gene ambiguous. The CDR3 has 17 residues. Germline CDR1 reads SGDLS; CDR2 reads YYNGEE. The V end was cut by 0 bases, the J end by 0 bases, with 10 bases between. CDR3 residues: CASSVAAYTSYNSPLHF. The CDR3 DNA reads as TGTGCCAGCAGCGTAGCGGCATACACCTCCTATAATTCACCCCTCCACTTT.

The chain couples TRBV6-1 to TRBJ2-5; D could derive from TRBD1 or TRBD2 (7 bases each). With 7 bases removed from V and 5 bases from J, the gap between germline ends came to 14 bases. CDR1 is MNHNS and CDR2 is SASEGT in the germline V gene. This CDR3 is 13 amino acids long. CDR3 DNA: TGTGCCAGCACCTCTCAGGGGGGGGAGACCCAGTACTTC. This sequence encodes CASTSQGGETQYF.

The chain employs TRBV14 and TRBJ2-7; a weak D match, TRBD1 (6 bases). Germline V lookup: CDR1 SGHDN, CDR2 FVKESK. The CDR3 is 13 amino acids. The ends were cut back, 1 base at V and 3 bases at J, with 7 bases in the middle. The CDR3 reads CASSQGTDYEQYF. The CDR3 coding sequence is TGTGCCAGCAGCCAAGGGACAGACTACGAGCAGTACTTC.

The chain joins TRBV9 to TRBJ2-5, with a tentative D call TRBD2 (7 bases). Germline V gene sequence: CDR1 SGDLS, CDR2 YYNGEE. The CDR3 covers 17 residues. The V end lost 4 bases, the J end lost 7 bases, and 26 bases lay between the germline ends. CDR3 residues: CASSTGPGGPSDRTQYF. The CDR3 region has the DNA TGTGCCAGCAGCACCGGCCCCGGGGGGCCTAGCGACCGGACCCAGTACTTC.

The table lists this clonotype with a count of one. CDR3 amino acids: CASSQTSGDTGELFF. CDR3 coding DNA: TGTGCCAGCAGTCAGACTAGCGGAGACACCGGGGAGCTGTTTTTT. The V and J genes are TRBV14 and TRBJ2-2, with 9 bases that match TRBD2. Looked up from germline, CDR1 is SGHDN and CDR2 is FVKESK. J was trimmed by 3 bases and V by 6 bases; bases with no gene match: 5. CDR3 length equals 15 residues.

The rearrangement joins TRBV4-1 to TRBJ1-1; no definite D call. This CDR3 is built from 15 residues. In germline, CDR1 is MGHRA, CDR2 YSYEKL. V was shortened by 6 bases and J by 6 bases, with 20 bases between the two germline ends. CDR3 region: CASRPTVGGIAEAFF. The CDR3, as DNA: TGCGCCAGCAGACCGACGGTAGGAGGGATCGCTGAAGCTTTCTTT.

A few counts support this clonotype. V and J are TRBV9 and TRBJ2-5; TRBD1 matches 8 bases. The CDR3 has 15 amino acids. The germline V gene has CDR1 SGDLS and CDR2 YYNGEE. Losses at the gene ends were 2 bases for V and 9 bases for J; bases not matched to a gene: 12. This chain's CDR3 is CASSVDPDRGDSQYF. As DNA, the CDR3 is TGTGCCAGCAGCGTGGATCCAGACAGGGGTGATTCCCAGTACTTC.

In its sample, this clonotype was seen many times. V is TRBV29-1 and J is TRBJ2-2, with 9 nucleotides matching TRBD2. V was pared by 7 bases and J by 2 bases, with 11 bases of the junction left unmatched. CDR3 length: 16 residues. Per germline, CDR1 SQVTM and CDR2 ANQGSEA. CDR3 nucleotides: TGCAGCGCGAGGGGCGGGAGGGCCTCCAACACCGGGGAGCTGTTTTTT. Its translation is CSARGGRASNTGELFF.

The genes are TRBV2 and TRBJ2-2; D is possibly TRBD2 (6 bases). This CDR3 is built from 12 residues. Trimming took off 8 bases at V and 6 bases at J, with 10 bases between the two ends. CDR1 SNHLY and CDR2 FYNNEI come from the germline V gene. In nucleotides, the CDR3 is TGTGCCAGCTTCAGGGAGGCCGGGGAGCTGTTTTTT. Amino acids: CASFREAGELFF.

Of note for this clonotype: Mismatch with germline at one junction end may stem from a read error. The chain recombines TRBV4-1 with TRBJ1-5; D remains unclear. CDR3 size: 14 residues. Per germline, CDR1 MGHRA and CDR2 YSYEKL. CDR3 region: CSSSQDQLNQPQHF. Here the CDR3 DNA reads TGCTCCAGCAGCCAAGATCAGCTCAATCAGCCCCAGCATTTT.

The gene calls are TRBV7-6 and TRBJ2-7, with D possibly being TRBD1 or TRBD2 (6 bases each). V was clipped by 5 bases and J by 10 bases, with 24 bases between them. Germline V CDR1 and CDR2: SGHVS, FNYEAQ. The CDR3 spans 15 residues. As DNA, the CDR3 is TGTGCCAGCAGCCCCACCGGGAGTGGGGGCGGTGTTCAGTACTTC. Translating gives CASSPTGSGGGVQYF.